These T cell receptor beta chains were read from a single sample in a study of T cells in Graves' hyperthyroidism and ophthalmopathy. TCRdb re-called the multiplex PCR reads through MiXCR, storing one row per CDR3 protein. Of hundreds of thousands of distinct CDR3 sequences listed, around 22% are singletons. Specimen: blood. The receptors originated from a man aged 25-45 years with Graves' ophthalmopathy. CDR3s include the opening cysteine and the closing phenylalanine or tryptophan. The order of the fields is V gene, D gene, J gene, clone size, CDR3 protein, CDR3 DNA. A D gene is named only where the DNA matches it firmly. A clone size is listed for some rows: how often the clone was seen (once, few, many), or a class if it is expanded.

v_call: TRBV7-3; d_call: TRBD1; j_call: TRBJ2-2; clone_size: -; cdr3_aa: CASSSQPGQANTGELFF; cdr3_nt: TGTGCCAGCAGCTCCCAACCGGGACAGGCGAACACCGGGGAGCTGTTTTTT
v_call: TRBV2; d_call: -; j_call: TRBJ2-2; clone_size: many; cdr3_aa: CASSESSVNTGELFF; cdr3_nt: TGTGCCAGCAGTGAATCTAGCGTCAACACCGGGGAGCTGTTTTTT
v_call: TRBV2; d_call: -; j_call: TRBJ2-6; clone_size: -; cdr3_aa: CASRGDSGANVLTF; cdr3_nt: TGTGCCAGCAGAGGGGACTCTGGGGCCAACGTCCTGACTTTC
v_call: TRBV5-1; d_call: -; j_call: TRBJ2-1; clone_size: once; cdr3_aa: CASSPKGGDGGNEQFF; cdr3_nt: TGCGCCAGCAGCCCAAAGGGGGGGGACGGTGGCAATGAGCAGTTCTTC
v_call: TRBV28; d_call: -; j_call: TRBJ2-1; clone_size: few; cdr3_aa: CASRYRGVSYNEQFF; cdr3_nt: TGTGCCAGCAGGTATAGGGGGGTCTCCTACAATGAGCAGTTCTTC
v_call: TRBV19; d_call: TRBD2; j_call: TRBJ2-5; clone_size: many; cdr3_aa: CATRGGNQETQYF; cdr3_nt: TGTGCCACCCGGGGGGGGAACCAAGAGACCCAGTACTTC
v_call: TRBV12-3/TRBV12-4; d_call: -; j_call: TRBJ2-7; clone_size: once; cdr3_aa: CASSLSPAYEQYF; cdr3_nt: TGTGCCAGCAGTTTGTCTCCGGCCTACGAGCAGTACTTC
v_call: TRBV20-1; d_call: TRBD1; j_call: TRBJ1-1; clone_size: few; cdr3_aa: CSARRDSEAFF; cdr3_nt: TGCAGTGCCAGACGGGACAGTGAAGCTTTCTTT
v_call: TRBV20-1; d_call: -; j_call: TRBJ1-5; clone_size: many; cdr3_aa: CSVAGPINQPQHF; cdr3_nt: TGCAGTGTTGCGGGACCCATCAATCAGCCCCAGCATTTT
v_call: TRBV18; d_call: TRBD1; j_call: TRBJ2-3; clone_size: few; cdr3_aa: CASSLRGPGTDTQYF; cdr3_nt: TGTGCCAGCTCGCTAAGGGGGCCAGGCACAGATACGCAGTATTTT
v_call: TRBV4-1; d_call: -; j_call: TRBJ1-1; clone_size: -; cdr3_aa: CASSLTSRNTEAFF; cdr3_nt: TGCGCCAGCAGCCTAACCAGCAGGAACACTGAAGCTTTCTTT
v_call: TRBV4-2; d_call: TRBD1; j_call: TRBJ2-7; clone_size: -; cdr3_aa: CASSQDGQVAYEQYF; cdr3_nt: TGTGCCAGCAGCCAAGATGGACAGGTAGCCTACGAGCAGTACTTC
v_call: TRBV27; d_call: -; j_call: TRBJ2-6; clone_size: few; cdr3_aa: CASSSQPILGANVLTF; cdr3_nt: TGTGCCAGCAGTTCCCAGCCGATTTTGGGGGCCAACGTCCTGACTTTC
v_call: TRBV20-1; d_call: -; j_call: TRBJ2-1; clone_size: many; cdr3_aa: CSARVLDYDRGFSSYNEQFF; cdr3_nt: TGCAGTGCTAGAGTGCTGGATTATGACCGCGGGTTTAGCTCCTACAATGAGCAGTTCTTC
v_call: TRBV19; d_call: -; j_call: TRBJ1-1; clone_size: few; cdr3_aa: CASSRKGFNTEAFF; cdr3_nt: TGTGCCAGTAGTAGAAAAGGGTTCAACACTGAAGCTTTCTTT
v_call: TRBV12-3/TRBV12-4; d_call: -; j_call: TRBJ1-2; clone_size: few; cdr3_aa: CASSSMRGGGPFATSNYGYTF; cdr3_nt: TGTGCCAGCAGTTCTATGAGAGGGGGGGGGCCCTTCGCAACCTCCAACTATGGCTACACCTTC
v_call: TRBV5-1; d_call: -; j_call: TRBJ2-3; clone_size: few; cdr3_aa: CASSWNGDTDTQYF; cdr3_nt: TGCGCCAGCAGCTGGAACGGGGATACAGATACGCAGTATTTT
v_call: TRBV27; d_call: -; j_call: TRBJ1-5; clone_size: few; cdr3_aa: CASSLRFGNQPQHF; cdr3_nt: TGTGCCAGCAGTTTGAGGTTTGGGAATCAGCCCCAGCATTTT
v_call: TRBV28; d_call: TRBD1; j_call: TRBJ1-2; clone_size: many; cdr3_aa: CASSSFRTGITYGYTF; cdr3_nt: TGTGCCAGCAGTTCGTTCCGGACAGGAATCACCTATGGCTACACCTTC
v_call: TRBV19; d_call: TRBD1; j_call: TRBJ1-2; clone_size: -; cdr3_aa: CASSHRDRASGYTF; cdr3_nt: TGTGCCAGTAGCCACCGGGACAGGGCGAGTGGCTACACCTTC